This T cell receptor (beta chain) was retrieved from a study of shared clonotypes between healthy human individuals. This CDR3 is 15 amino acids long. Germline CDR1 and CDR2: SGHRS and YFSETQ. J was trimmed by 2 bases and V by 2 bases; bases with no gene match: 2. Healthy HIV-negative adults without recent acute infections or vaccinations served as donors. Over several immunoSEQ plates, each subset's genomic DNA was distributed in even portions. Some clones are missing from TCRdb's copy, which holds only in-frame ones; the method was immunoSEQ multiplex PCR. The table lists approximately 500,000 clones, 60% to 80% of them singletons.

The sample comprised PBMCs. This receptor was obtained from a woman between 40 and 50 years old in good health. Some clones in this sample may be carry-over from other donors' samples. The J gene is TRBJ2-1, the V gene TRBV5-1; 9 bases map to TRBD2. The CDR3 nucleotides read TGCGCCAGCAGCTTTGCGGGAGGGGCCTACAATGAGCAGTTCTTC. This gives the protein CASSFAGGAYNEQFF.